Given below is one T cell receptor beta chain in context. Its antigen is not known. The record originates from a study of a mutant IDH1 vaccine in newly diagnosed glioma. Study overall: Patients began vaccination 4-6 weeks after radiotherapy alone, or with temozolomide cycles. Standard pretreatment was either radiotherapy, temozolomide, or, for most, radiochemotherapy with temozolomide. Study-wide results and limits: Pseudoprogression apparently tracked independently of changes in top peripheral T cell clonotypes.

This CDR3 comprises 13 residues. Germline CDR1 and CDR2: SGHAT and FQNNGV. The V and J ends lost 1 base and 2 bases respectively, with 3 bases between them. Measured with immunoSEQ multiplex PCR; TCRdb has only the in-frame clones, and not every one. This table has tens of thousands of clones, approximately 90% appearing once. Time point here: week 47, end of study. Topical imiquimod was applied with each vaccine dose, which held 300 ug of mutant IDH1 20-mer peptide. Sequencing used PBMCs, obtained from a glioma patient whose treatment included an IDH1 peptide vaccine. The rearrangement joins TRBV11-2 to TRBJ2-1; no definite D call. This receptor was identified in a man aged 40-49 years with glioma. CDR3 in amino acids: CASSLVAYNEQFF. CDR3 DNA sequence: TGTGCCAGCAGCTTAGTTGCCTACAATGAGCAGTTCTTC.